The T cell receptor (beta chain) described here comes from a study of control samples from healthy donors and cancer patients. Clones were sequenced by immunoSEQ multiplex PCR, and TCRdb holds only the in-frame ones, with some missing. Altogether about 120,000 clones are present, more than 70% being singletons, with the ten largest covering less than 3.5%. This CDR3 spans 16 amino acids. Germline V CDR1 and CDR2: MNHEY, SVGEGT. V lost 6 bases and J lost 8; bases outside the gene matches: 10. Sequencing was done on a sample of blood. V gene TRBV6-2 or TRBV6-3 combines with J gene TRBJ1-6; TRBD1 aligns across 10 bases. This receptor was taken from a man aged 40-50 years in good health. CDR3 loop: CASSRLGGQGYSPLHF. The CDR3 DNA reads as TGTGCCAGCAGCCGACTCGGGGGACAGGGGTATTCACCCCTCCACTTT.